This passage covers 27 T cell receptor beta chains from one sample sequenced in a study of beta chain features in type 1 diabetes. Isolated RNA was reverse transcribed in full, so expressed TCRB transcripts were sequenced. Some clones are missing from TCRdb's copy, which holds only in-frame ones; the method was immunoSEQ multiplex PCR. The table shows hundreds of thousands of clones, with less than 15% occurring only once. Input material: central memory CD4+ T cells from blood. The receptors were sampled from a man aged 25 to 40 in good health.

This clone is a singleton in its sample. CDR3 in amino acids: CAWSENGGETQYF. DNA for the CDR3: TGTGCCTGGAGTGAGAATGGGGGGGAGACCCAGTACTTC. V is TRBV30 and J is TRBJ2-5; D may be TRBD2 (6 bases). V shed 1 base and J shed 5 bases, with 11 bases lying between them. The CDR3 has 13 residues. Germline CDR1 GTSNPN, CDR2 SVGIG (reference sequence). The complete variable domain, with remaining parts taken from reference TRBV30 and TRBJ2-5, reads SQTIHQWPATLVQPVGSPLSLECTVEGTSNPNLYWYRQAAGRGLQLLFYSVGIGQISSEVPQNLSASRPQDRQFILSSKKLLLSDSGFYLCAWSENGGETQYFGPGTRLLVL.

This chain links TRBV7-6 with TRBJ2-1, with 9 bases fitting TRBD2. Germline-derived CDR1 and CDR2 are SGHVS and FNYEAQ. There are 15 residues in the CDR3. V trimming: 6 bases; J trimming: 2 bases; junction bases outside the gene matches: 5. CDR3 protein: CASSTGGGAYNEQFF. DNA for the CDR3: TGTGCCAGCAGTACCGGCGGGGGGGCCTACAATGAGCAGTTCTTC.

With respect to this clone: Other DNA sequences in this sample translate to the same CDR3. In nucleotides, the CDR3 is TGCGCCAGCAGCTTAGGACAGACTAGCACAGATACGCAGTATTTT. It is translated as CASSLGQTSTDTQYF. The chain recombines TRBV5-1 with TRBJ2-3; a possible D gene is TRBD1 (6 bases). The V gene lost 2 bases and the J gene lost 0 bases, with 10 bases spanning the gap. The V gene's germline CDR1 is SGHRS and CDR2 YFSETQ. CDR3 size: 15 residues.

This clone occurred a few times. The rearrangement uses TRBV6-5 and TRBJ2-5; TRBD2 is a possible D gene (5 bases). CDR1 MNHEY and CDR2 SVGAGI come from the germline V gene. Trimming shortened V by 6 bases and J by 6 bases, and 17 bases separated the two germline ends. This CDR3 contains 14 residues. The CDR3 DNA reads TGTGCCAGCAGATACGGCGGGTTGCAGAAGACCCAGTACTTC. Translation gives CASRYGGLQKTQYF.

The V call is TRBV19, the J call TRBJ2-6; D unresolved. The CDR3 sequence is 18 residues long. CDR1 is LNHDA and CDR2 is SQIVND in the germline V gene (reference sequence). V was cut by 4 bases and J by 0 bases, with 16 bases left in between. The CDR3: CASSRYGLTSSGANVLTF. CDR3 nucleotide sequence: TGTGCCAGTAGTAGGTACGGATTAACAAGCTCTGGGGCCAACGTCCTGACTTTC.

The gene calls are TRBV4-3 and TRBJ2-1, with 12 bases matching TRBD2. The CDR3 has 17 residues. Germline values: CDR1 LGHNA, CDR2 YSLEER. Unmatched junction bases numbered 8, after V lost 5 bases and J lost 3 bases. DNA of the CDR3: TGCGCCAGCAGCTTGGGAGGACTAGCGGGACGCTACAATGAGCAGTTCTTC. Amino acids: CASSLGGLAGRYNEQFF.

This chain uses TRBV2 with TRBJ2-5; D is unresolved. The CDR3 is 14 residues long. V lost 6 bases, J lost 5 bases, and 16 bases lay in between. In germline, CDR1 is SNHLY, CDR2 FYNNEI. DNA for the CDR3: TGTGCCAGCAGCGCCGCGGCAGTCGTTGAGACCCAGTACTTC. Its translation: CASSAAAVVETQYF.

The rearrangement links TRBV9 to TRBJ2-1; D remains unclear. The germline CDR1 and CDR2 sequences are SGDLS and YYNGEE. The CDR3 has 14 amino acids. Trimming stripped 0 bases from V and 6 bases from J, with 10 bases between. The CDR3 region has the DNA TGTGCCAGCAGCGTAGGTTGGGCAACCAATGAGCAGTTCTTC. Amino acid sequence: CASSVGWATNEQFF.

This chain links TRBV9 with TRBJ2-3, with TRBD2 identical over 11 bases. CDR3 size: 16 residues. Germline CDR1 SGDLS, CDR2 YYNGEE. Losses at the gene ends were 3 bases for V and 2 bases for J; bases not matched to a gene: 5. This CDR3 reads CASSAALAGVTDTQYF. In DNA form, the CDR3 reads TGTGCCAGCAGCGCCGCACTAGCGGGGGTCACAGATACGCAGTATTTT.

This clone was detected only a few times. The J gene is TRBJ2-7, the V gene TRBV13; 13 positions agree with TRBD2. Germline CDR1 reads PRHDT; CDR2 reads FYEKMQ (reference sequence). V trimming: 5 bases; J trimming: 4 bases; junction bases outside the gene matches: 5. CDR3 length equals 15 residues. CDR3 bases: TGTGCCAGCAGCACGTGGACTAGCGGGGGATACGAGCAGTACTTC. Amino acid sequence: CASSTWTSGGYEQYF.

A remark on this clone: A much larger clone sits a single nucleotide away, making a read error possible. This sequence joins TRBV7-7 and TRBJ2-5, with 9 nucleotides matching TRBD1. CDR1 is SSHAT and CDR2 is FNYEAQ in the germline V gene (reference sequence). V trimming: 5 bases; J trimming: 6 bases; junction bases outside the gene matches: 4. This CDR3 spans 13 amino acids. The CDR3 reads CASSQGQGKTQYF. CDR3 coding DNA: TGTGCCAGCAGCCAGGGACAGGGAAAGACCCAGTACTTC.

The genes are TRBV7-3 and TRBJ1-3, with 8 bases matching TRBD1. The germline CDR1 and CDR2 sequences are SGHTA and FQGTGA. Trimming removed 2 bases from V and 3 bases from J; junction bases left unmatched: 6. This CDR3 has 16 residues. CDR3 residues: CASSLVSGGNGNTIYF. The CDR3 DNA follows: TGTGCCAGCAGCTTAGTGTCAGGGGGCAATGGAAACACCATATATTTT.

This clone was seen a few times. The rearrangement links TRBV6-1 to TRBJ1-2, with a tentative D call TRBD1 (5 bases). Trimming stripped 6 bases from V and 3 bases from J, with 11 bases between. Germline values: CDR1 MNHNS, CDR2 SASEGT. This CDR3 is built from 13 residues. CDR3 region: CASSPDTDYGYTF. CDR3 nucleotides: TGTGCCAGCAGCCCGGACACAGACTATGGCTACACCTTC.

The CDR3 spells CASSPGQGKETQYF. The DNA for the CDR3 is TGTGCCAGCAGCCCGGGACAGGGTAAAGAGACCCAGTACTTC. This rearrangement joins TRBV7-2 to TRBJ2-5; 9 bases are shared with TRBD1. The trim removed 5 bases at V and 3 bases at J, leaving 4 bases unmatched. The CDR3 is made up of 14 amino acids. Germline V CDR1 and CDR2: SGHTA, FQGNSA. The whole variable domain, remainder taken from reference TRBV7-2 and TRBJ2-5, is GAGVSQSPSNKVTEKGKDVELRCDPISGHTALYWYRQSLGQGLEFLIYFQGNSAPDKSGLPSDRFSAERTGGSVSTLTIQRTQQEDSAVYLCASSPGQGKETQYFGPGTRLLVL.

This clone was counted a few times. The chain is built from TRBV29-1 and TRBJ2-2; maybe TRBD2 (5 bases). The CDR3 runs 15 residues. Germline-derived CDR1 and CDR2 are SQVTM and ANQGSEA. The germline V and J ends were trimmed by 4 bases and 0 bases, with 12 bases remaining between them. The CDR3 spells CSVAAGRSNTGELFF. The CDR3 bases are TGCAGCGTTGCTGCGGGCAGATCGAACACCGGGGAGCTGTTTTTT.

This chain links TRBV7-2 with TRBJ2-1; D is unclear. The CDR3 covers 12 residues. V dropped 6 bases and J dropped 12 bases, with 15 bases sitting between them. Germline V gene lookup returns CDR1 SGHTA and CDR2 FQGNSA. The CDR3 is CASSPSEAGQFF. The CDR3 DNA follows: TGTGCCAGCAGTCCCTCCGAGGCAGGGCAGTTCTTC. The whole variable domain, filled in from reference TRBV7-2 and TRBJ2-1, reads GAGVSQSPSNKVTEKGKDVELRCDPISGHTALYWYRQSLGQGLEFLIYFQGNSAPDKSGLPSDRFSAERTGGSVSTLTIQRTQQEDSAVYLCASSPSEAGQFFGPGTRLTVL.

This clone was seen only a few times. The chain carries TRBV7-2 and TRBJ2-3, with TRBD2 identical over 11 bases. In germline, CDR1 is SGHTA, CDR2 FQGNSA. This CDR3 comprises 16 residues. V was clipped by 5 bases and J by 9 bases; unmatched bases: 13. The DNA of the CDR3 is TGTGCCAGCAGCCCCCTAGGGGTAGCGGGAGGGGAAACGCAGTATTTT. Translated: CASSPLGVAGGETQYF.

This sequence joins TRBV19 and TRBJ2-5; 13 positions agree with TRBD2. The germline gives CDR1 LNHDA, CDR2 SQIVND (reference sequence). The V segment lost 4 bases and the J segment 5 bases; nucleotides outside the gene matches: 7. The CDR3 sequence is 16 residues long. The CDR3 nucleotides are TGTGCCAGTAGTAGCGGACTAGCGGGAGTCGGTGAGACCCAGTACTTC. It codes for CASSSGLAGVGETQYF.

The genes are TRBV30 and TRBJ1-2; D remains unclear. Germline CDR1 is GTSNPN and CDR2 is SVGIG (reference sequence). The CDR3 is 12 amino acids. V lost 2 bases, J lost 5 bases, and 9 bases lay in between. In DNA, the CDR3 is TGTGCCTGGAGTTCATCGAGGTATGGCTACACCTTC. It translates to CAWSSSRYGYTF.

This clone was seen only a few times. The rearrangement uses TRBV4-1 and TRBJ2-1; TRBD2 matches at 10 bases. V lost 0 bases and J lost 6; bases outside the gene matches: 11. This CDR3 has 18 amino acids. From germline, CDR1 is MGHRA and CDR2 YSYEKL. The CDR3 loop is CASSQEENSGGFINEQFF. The CDR3 DNA reads as TGCGCCAGCAGCCAAGAAGAGAATAGCGGGGGGTTTATCAATGAGCAGTTCTTC.

This clone appeared a few times. This chain links TRBV7-2 with TRBJ1-1, with no clear D. The V gene lost 1 base and the J gene lost 12 bases, with 15 bases spanning the gap. The germline V gene encodes CDR1 SGHTA and CDR2 FQGNSA. The CDR3 contains 13 residues. The CDR3 DNA follows: TGTGCCAGCAGCTTAGAGGTCCGGACGGGAACTTTCTTT. Its translation: CASSLEVRTGTFF.

V gene TRBV7-2 combines with J gene TRBJ1-1, with D perhaps matching TRBD1 (5 bases). This CDR3 has 15 residues. CDR1 SGHTA and CDR2 FQGNSA come from the germline V gene. The germline V and J ends were trimmed by 6 bases and 4 bases, with 18 bases remaining between them. The CDR3 region has the DNA TGTGCCAGCAGAACCTACACAAGGAGGGGCACTGAAGCTTTCTTT. Its protein is CASRTYTRRGTEAFF.

The rearrangement links TRBV5-6 to TRBJ2-5; unclear D gene. This CDR3 has 13 residues. V lost 0 bases and J 4 bases, leaving 7 bases between the germline ends. Germline loops: CDR1 SGHDT, CDR2 YYEEEE. The DNA of the CDR3 is TGTGCCAGCAGCTTGGACAGTTCAGAGACCCAGTACTTC. It yields the protein CASSLDSSETQYF.

This clone was observed at least ten times. J is TRBJ2-5 and V is TRBV7-9; 9 bases are shared with TRBD2. This CDR3 spans 14 amino acids. The V gene's germline CDR1 is SEHNR and CDR2 FQNEAQ (reference sequence). With 4 bases clipped from V and 1 base from J, the junction kept 1 base outside the gene matches. CDR3 loop: CASSWGLAQETQYF. As DNA, the CDR3 is TGTGCCAGCAGCTGGGGACTAGCCCAAGAGACCCAGTACTTC.

In its sample, this clone was seen a few times. This chain connects TRBV14 to TRBJ2-5; TRBD2 aligns across 12 bases. Germline CDR1 is SGHDN and CDR2 is FVKESK. The CDR3 is made up of 15 amino acids. V lost 8 bases to trimming and J lost 1 base; unmatched junction nucleotides: 5. DNA of the CDR3: TGTGCCAGCGGAAAACTAGCGGGGGGCCAAGAGACCCAGTACTTC. It is translated as CASGKLAGGQETQYF.

This clone was picked up a small number of times. V gene TRBV14 combines with J gene TRBJ1-6; 8 nucleotides align to TRBD1. The germline CDR1 and CDR2 sequences are SGHDN and FVKESK. The CDR3 sequence is 15 residues long. The V gene end was trimmed by 3 bases and the J gene end by 7 bases; junction bases not matched to a gene: 5. CDR3 sequence: CASSQAGQGNSPLHF. For the CDR3, the DNA is TGTGCCAGCAGCCAGGCCGGACAGGGAAATTCACCCCTCCACTTT.

CDR3 sequence reads: CASQPGNTRAGELFF. The CDR3 bases are TGTGCCAGCCAGCCCGGGAATACTAGAGCCGGGGAGCTGTTTTTT. The chain couples TRBV28 to TRBJ2-2, with D possibly matching TRBD2 (5 bases). The CDR3 totals 15 residues. Germline-derived CDR1 and CDR2 are MDHEN and SYDVKM. V was cut by 8 bases and J by 6 bases, with 19 bases left in between.